This T cell receptor (beta chain) was observed in a study of shared clonotypes between healthy human individuals. This CDR3 is 15 amino acids long. From germline, CDR1 is SGHTA and CDR2 FQGNSA. Trimming took 1 base from V and 3 from J, leaving 11 bases between them. With regard to this clone: What it recognizes is unknown.

Overall study results and limits: Lower generation probabilities were found for non-shared clonotypes than for those shared by all four donors.

The method was immunoSEQ multiplex PCR; TCRdb's version includes in-frame clones alone and lacks a portion of them. This sample carries a few million clones, approximately 94% of them seen once, and the ten largest clones take 0.1% to 0.15%. The chain has TRBV7-2 and TRBJ2-3; a weak D match, TRBD1 (5 bases). Material for sequencing was naive CD4+ T cells sorted from blood. This sample's subset: CD45RA+ positively selected. This TCR was sampled from a young man in good health. CDR3: CASSLGSGITDTQYF. The CDR3 region has the DNA TGTGCCAGCAGCTTAGGGTCAGGGATTACAGATACGCAGTATTTT.